This T cell receptor (beta chain) was sequenced in a study of blood T cell repertoires in COVID-19. Across the study: Italy, Spain and the United States were the sources of the convalescent and acute COVID-19 samples. From T cells, B-cell-depleted T cells, or PBMCs came the material, which was cDNA or gDNA.

This clone was observed a single time. Authors' analysis steps: Reference gene primer amplification in the assay estimated nucleated cell counts. Using immunoSEQ multiplex PCR, the repertoire was profiled, and TCRdb retains in-frame clones only, with some absent. V and J calls and clone size follow that table, whereas D and trimming were derived from the DNA. The data contain more than 8,500 clones, 75% to 90% of them singletons. Between the trimmed V and J ends, which lost 2 bases and 0 bases, there was a span of 11 bases. This CDR3 has 15 residues. The germline V gene encodes CDR1 MNHEY and CDR2 SVGEGT.

Specimen: peripheral blood. The chain uses TRBV6-2 or TRBV6-3 and TRBJ2-7; the D gene is possibly TRBD1 (6 bases). This TCR was recovered from a man in his 70s with active COVID-19. This CDR3 reads CASSYRRGTSYEQYF. As DNA, the CDR3 is TGTGCCAGCAGTTACCGCAGGGGTACCTCCTACGAGCAGTACTTC.